These 21 T cell receptor beta chains came from one sample sequenced in a study of blood T cell repertoires in COVID-19. Using immunoSEQ multiplex PCR, the repertoire was profiled, and TCRdb retains in-frame clones only, with some absent. The profile shows approximately 40,000 clones, about 85% of them singletons. The sequenced material came from peripheral blood. The receptors were gathered from a human donor in a cohort sampled during active COVID-19.

The chain employs TRBV5-5 and TRBJ2-7, with 15 bases matching TRBD2. Germline CDR1 reads SGHKS; CDR2 reads YYEKEE (reference sequence). This CDR3 has 15 residues. V lost 4 bases, J lost 4 bases, and 3 bases stayed unmatched. CDR3 DNA sequence: TGTGCCAGCAGCAAAGGGACTAGCGGGGGGTACGAGCAGTACTTC. Translated, it gives CASSKGTSGGYEQYF.

V and J are TRBV5-1 and TRBJ2-3; perhaps TRBD2 as D (6 bases). The CDR3 covers 14 residues. The V gene's germline CDR1 is SGHRS and CDR2 YFSETQ. V lost 6 bases and J lost 3, with 14 bases in between. The CDR3, as DNA: TGCGCCAGCACCCCGGGACTGAGAACAGATACGCAGTATTTT. Translated, it gives CASTPGLRTDTQYF. The variable domain in full, completed from reference TRBV5-1 and TRBJ2-3, reads KAGVTQTPRYLIKTRGQQVTLSCSPISGHRSVSWYQQTPGQGLQFLFEYFSETQRNKGNFPGRFSGRQFSNSRSEMNVSTLELGDSALYLCASTPGLRTDTQYFGPGTRLTVL.

The rearrangement uses TRBV7-8 and TRBJ2-3, with 9 bases fitting TRBD2. This CDR3 is built from 15 residues. Germline V gives CDR1 SGHVS, CDR2 FQNEAQ. V lost 2 bases, J lost 6 bases, and 6 bases stayed unmatched. The CDR3 sequence is CASSLRRGGRDTQYF. CDR3 coding DNA: TGTGCCAGCAGCTTACGGCGGGGGGGCAGGGATACGCAGTATTTT.

V is TRBV5-1 and J is TRBJ2-7; perhaps TRBD2 as D (7 bases). The germline CDR1 and CDR2 sequences are SGHRS and YFSETQ. Trimming removed 0 bases from V and 4 bases from J, with 14 bases in between. The CDR3 sequence is 15 residues long. CDR3 in amino acids: CASSLGRGQRYEQYF. DNA of the CDR3: TGCGCCAGCAGCTTGGGGCGGGGGCAGAGGTACGAGCAGTACTTC.

This clone has more than one count but fewer than ten. The chain recombines TRBV24-1 with TRBJ2-7; D not resolved. The CDR3 runs to 11 residues. V lost 9 bases and J lost 2, with 7 bases in between. Germline V CDR1 and CDR2: KGHDR, SFDVKD. The CDR3 bases are TGTGCCACCCCCTCCCCCTACGAGCAGTACTTC. Its protein product is CATPSPYEQYF.

The chain uses TRBV19 and TRBJ2-7, with 7 positions matching TRBD1. J was trimmed by 7 bases and V by 6 bases; bases with no gene match: 3. Per the germline V gene, CDR1 is LNHDA and CDR2 is SQIVND (reference sequence). CDR3 length: 11 amino acids. The CDR3 DNA follows: TGTGCCAGTAGCCAGACAGGGGAGCAGTACTTC. This codes for CASSQTGEQYF.

This chain links TRBV7-2 with TRBJ1-6; D is unclear. From germline, CDR1 is SGHTA and CDR2 FQGNSA. CDR3 length: 14 residues. The V gene lost 1 base and the J gene lost 10 bases, with 11 bases spanning the gap. CDR3 sequence (DNA): TGTGCCAGCAGCTTAGGAGTCAAGCCCTCACCCCTCCACTTT. This sequence encodes CASSLGVKPSPLHF.

The CDR3 sequence: CATSAEGGRRGTDTQYF. The CDR3 DNA follows: TGTGCCACCAGCGCCGAGGGGGGGCGGCGGGGCACAGATACGCAGTATTTT. The chain carries TRBV15 and TRBJ2-3, with D possibly matching TRBD2 (7 bases). Germline CDR1 and CDR2: LNHNV and YYDKDF (reference sequence). V shed 5 bases and J shed 1 base, with 19 bases lying between them. This CDR3 spans 17 amino acids. The variable domain in full, with the rest retrieved from reference TRBV15 and TRBJ2-3, is DAMVIQNPRYQVTQFGKPVTLSCSQTLNHNVMYWYQQKSSQAPKLLFHYYDKDFNNEADTPDNFQSRRPNTSFCFLDIRSPGLGDTAMYLCATSAEGGRRGTDTQYFGPGTRLTVL.

The chain employs TRBV20-1 and TRBJ2-7, with a tentative D call TRBD1 (5 bases). There are 11 residues in the CDR3. CDR1 is DFQATT and CDR2 is SNEGSKA in the germline V gene (reference sequence). V dropped 5 bases and J dropped 7 bases, with 12 bases sitting between them. In DNA form, the CDR3 reads TGCAGTGCTTCCGCAGGGATGGAGCAGTACTTC. Its translation is CSASAGMEQYF.

This rearrangement joins TRBV29-1 to TRBJ2-6, with 7 bases fitting TRBD2. Germline lookup yields CDR1 SQVTM and CDR2 ANQGSEA. With V trimmed by 6 bases and J by 4 bases, 3 bases remained unmatched. The CDR3 spans 13 residues. The CDR3 region has the DNA TGCAGCGTCAGGCGGGGGGGGGCCAACGTCCTGACTTTC. This translates into CSVRRGGANVLTF. The full variable domain, rest sourced from reference TRBV29-1 and TRBJ2-6, is SAVISQKPSRDICQRGTSLTIQCQVDSQVTMMFWYRQQPGQSLTLIATANQGSEATYESGFVIDKFPISRPNLTFSTLTVSNMSPEDSSIYLCSVRRGGANVLTFGAGSRLTVL.

The genes are TRBV5-5 and TRBJ1-2, with unresolved D. V was shortened by 4 bases and J by 9 bases, with 19 bases between the two germline ends. The CDR3 is made up of 14 amino acids. CDR1 and CDR2 from the germline V gene are SGHKS and YYEKEE (reference sequence). The CDR3 reads CASSPASDLRRYTF. CDR3 nucleotide sequence: TGTGCCAGCAGCCCGGCGAGCGATCTTCGACGCTACACCTTC.

The V and J genes are TRBV25-1 and TRBJ2-3; the D gene is possibly TRBD2 (6 bases). Germline loops: CDR1 MGHDK, CDR2 SYGVNS. The V gene lost 4 bases and the J gene lost 3 bases, with 11 bases spanning the gap. CDR3 length: 14 amino acids. The chain's CDR3 is CASSGGTATDTQYF. The CDR3 nucleotides read TGTGCCAGCAGTGGCGGGACGGCTACAGATACGCAGTATTTT. Looking up the rest from reference TRBV25-1 and TRBJ2-3 gives the full variable domain: EADIYQTPRYLVIGTGKKITLECSQTMGHDKMYWYQQDPGMELHLIHYSYGVNSTEKGDLSSESTVSRIRTEHFPLTLESARPSHTSQYLCASSGGTATDTQYFGPGTRLTVL.

The gene calls are TRBV9 and TRBJ2-3; weak D call: TRBD1 (6 bases). The V and J ends lost 4 bases and 0 bases respectively, with 12 bases between them. The CDR3 covers 15 residues. CDR1 and CDR2 (germline): SGDLS, YYNGEE. CDR3 nucleotide sequence: TGTGCCAGCAGCTGGACAGCAAGTAGCACAGATACGCAGTATTTT. It translates to CASSWTASSTDTQYF.

The chain carries TRBV7-6 and TRBJ2-7; 8 bases align to TRBD2. CDR1 SGHVS and CDR2 FNYEAQ come from the germline V gene. Germline trimming cut 5 bases from V and 0 bases from J; bases unmatched to any gene: 6. The CDR3 sequence is 15 residues long. CDR3 residues: CASSPGGGYSYEQYF. CDR3 sequence (DNA): TGTGCCAGCAGCCCGGGGGGGGGCTACTCCTACGAGCAGTACTTC.

The chain recombines TRBV6-5 with TRBJ1-2; no clear D. CDR3 size: 14 residues. Germline CDR1 MNHEY, CDR2 SVGAGI. Trimming stripped 7 bases from V and 7 bases from J, with 19 bases between. This CDR3 is CASMSAATMTGYTF. The DNA of the CDR3 is TGTGCCAGCATGTCGGCCGCCACTATGACTGGCTACACCTTC.

This clone was observed a single time. The V gene is TRBV15, the J gene TRBJ1-5, with a possible D match to TRBD1 (6 bases). Per the germline V gene, CDR1 is LNHNV and CDR2 is YYDKDF (reference sequence). Trimming took 1 base from V and 4 from J, leaving 11 bases between them. This CDR3 is built from 15 residues. The CDR3 loop reads CATSRAGTTNQPQHF. The CDR3 nucleotides are TGTGCCACCAGCAGAGCTGGGACAACTAATCAGCCCCAGCATTTT.

This chain links TRBV27 with TRBJ1-2, with 7 bases matching TRBD1. Trimming took 5 bases from V and 0 from J; bases not matched to a gene: 3. This CDR3 comprises 14 residues. Germline lookup yields CDR1 MNHEY and CDR2 SMNVEV (reference sequence). CDR3 loop: CASSLTGTNYGYTF. The CDR3 DNA is TGTGCCAGCAGTCTGACAGGGACTAACTATGGCTACACCTTC.

The chain joins TRBV29-1 to TRBJ1-2, with D perhaps matching TRBD1 (5 bases). Germline loops: CDR1 SQVTM, CDR2 ANQGSEA. This CDR3 is 15 amino acids long. V was trimmed by 3 bases and J by 8 bases, leaving 22 bases between them. CDR3 loop: CSVDESFGGGRGYTF. The CDR3 bases are TGCAGCGTTGATGAGAGTTTCGGGGGAGGAAGGGGCTACACCTTC.

This chain links TRBV10-3 with TRBJ2-1; 9 nucleotides agree with TRBD2. The V segment lost 6 bases and the J segment 7 bases; nucleotides outside the gene matches: 10. The CDR3 length is 15 residues. Germline loops: CDR1 ENHRY, CDR2 SYGVKD. CDR3 region: CAISSPLAGSNEQFF. The CDR3 DNA sequence: TGTGCCATCAGCTCCCCGCTAGCGGGGTCGAATGAGCAGTTCTTC.

This clone was observed a few times. V usage is TRBV6-1 and J usage is TRBJ2-5, with D perhaps TRBD1 (6 bases). Germline CDR1 reads MNHNS; CDR2 reads SASEGT. Trimming removed 0 bases from V and 5 bases from J, with 10 bases in between. The CDR3 runs to 14 residues. CDR3 amino acids: CASSEAGAVETQYF. DNA for the CDR3: TGTGCCAGCAGTGAAGCGGGGGCTGTCGAGACCCAGTACTTC.

This clone was detected only a few times. This chain links TRBV7-6 with TRBJ1-6; 7 bases line up with TRBD1. The junction had 12 bases not matched to a gene; V was cut back by 4 bases and J by 6 bases. This CDR3 contains 17 residues. Germline V CDR1 and CDR2: SGHVS, FNYEAQ. CDR3 nucleotide sequence: TGTGCCAGCAGCTCCAGGGGACAGAAATCCCCTAATTCACCCCTCCACTTT. Translation: CASSSRGQKSPNSPLHF. Together with reference TRBV7-6 and TRBJ1-6, the CDR3 gives the full variable domain: GAGVSQSPRYKVTKRGQDVALRCDPISGHVSLYWYRQALGQGPEFLTYFNYEAQQDKSGLPNDRFSAERPEGSISTLTIQRTEQRDSAMYRCASSSRGQKSPNSPLHFGNGTRLTVT.